The 10 T cell receptor beta chains reported below all come from one sample, sequenced in a study of T cells in Graves' hyperthyroidism and ophthalmopathy (dated by TCRdb to between 2017 and 2020). The method was multiplex PCR. Data came from an Illumina HiSeq 2000. Amplification of TCR beta CDR3 regions was carried out from RNA transcripts. The TCR CDR3 was subjected to a first round of RT-PCR using the HTBI primer set and the Qiagen OneStep RT-PCR kit. TCRdb ran its own pipeline on the public reads, namely fastp trimming at Q25 and MiXCR clone calling, and kept in-frame beta chains. One record per CDR3 amino acid sequence lists the most common genes and DNA. This sample gives more than 600,000 distinct CDR3 sequences in total; about 16% of them show up just once. 8.4% of the sample is in the top ten clones. What was sequenced was blood. These receptor sequences come from a man between 18 and 35 years old with Graves' hyperthyroidism.

This chain links TRBV12-3 or TRBV12-4 with TRBJ2-1; the match to TRBD2 covers 7 bases. The CDR3 is made up of 16 amino acids. J was trimmed by 8 bases and V by 5 bases; bases with no gene match: 15. The CDR3: CASSPGVAGVTYEQFF. CDR3 DNA sequence: TGTGCCAGCAGTCCGGGCGTGGCGGGGGTAACGTATGAGCAGTTCTTC.

This clonotype was seen repeatedly, ten times or more. The chain carries TRBV7-2 and TRBJ2-4; the D gene is possibly TRBD2 (5 bases). The CDR3 extends over 13 amino acids. Germline values: CDR1 SGHTA, CDR2 FQGNSA. Trimming shortened V by 5 bases and J by 8 bases, and 13 bases separated the two germline ends. The DNA of the CDR3 is TGTGCCAGCAGCCGCGCTACGGAGGACATTCAGTACTTC. Its protein product is CASSRATEDIQYF.

The chain employs TRBV30 and TRBJ1-1; no definite D call. Deletions cut 0 bases from V and 3 bases from J, with 11 bases between. Germline assignment: CDR1 GTSNPN and CDR2 SVGIG (reference sequence). This CDR3 region has 14 residues. This CDR3 reads CAWSVQLSDTEAFF. DNA for the CDR3: TGTGCCTGGAGTGTACAACTCTCGGACACTGAAGCTTTCTTT.

This chain joins TRBV10-2 and TRBJ1-1; D gene unclear. Trimming removed 1 base at V and 0 bases at J, with 6 bases between. The germline CDR1 and CDR2 sequences are WSHSY and SAAADI. The CDR3 has 14 residues. CDR3 loop: CASSEFPVNTEAFF. Here the CDR3 DNA reads TGCGCCAGCAGTGAGTTCCCAGTGAACACTGAAGCTTTCTTT.

In this sample, this clonotype turned up once. The DNA of the CDR3 is TGTGCCAGCAGCTTAACGACCCAGGGGGCGAACGAGCAGTACTTC. Amino acid sequence: CASSLTTQGANEQYF. This chain connects TRBV7-9 to TRBJ2-7; 8 nucleotides agree with TRBD1. J gave up 5 bases and V 2 bases, and 8 bases lay outside the gene matches. The CDR3 extends over 15 amino acids. Germline CDR1 SEHNR, CDR2 FQNEAQ (reference sequence).

This clonotype has a count of ten or more. V and J are TRBV28 and TRBJ1-5, with TRBD1 matching 7 bases. The germline V gene encodes CDR1 MDHEN and CDR2 SYDVKM. V shed 5 bases and J 2 bases; nucleotides not matched to a gene: 3. The CDR3 has 14 amino acids. CDR3: CASSTGQRNQPQHF. In DNA form, the CDR3 reads TGTGCCAGCAGTACGGGACAGCGCAATCAGCCCCAGCATTTT.

This clonotype appeared a few times. The germline gene is not matched at one end of the junction; a read error may be the cause. The chain recombines TRBV28 with TRBJ2-7; the D gene is possibly TRBD2 (6 bases). Germline assignment: CDR1 MDHEN and CDR2 SYDVKM. The length of the CDR3 is 14 residues. The CDR3 reads CASSLGGTNYEQHF. In nucleotides, the CDR3 is TGTGCCAGCAGTTTAGGCGGGACCAACTACGAGCAGCACTTC.

This clonotype occurred many times. V and J are TRBV20-1 and TRBJ2-3; 9 nucleotides match TRBD1. The germline gives CDR1 DFQATT, CDR2 SNEGSKA (reference sequence). With 5 bases clipped from V and 3 bases from J, the junction kept 3 bases outside the gene matches. The CDR3 consists of 13 residues. The CDR3 loop reads CSARGQGTDTQYF. The CDR3 nucleotides are TGCAGTGCTCGAGGACAGGGGACAGATACGCAGTATTTT.

Details on this clonotype: A read error may explain this, as a much larger clone is one base away. The chain combines TRBV27 with TRBJ2-5; D may be TRBD2 (5 bases). The CDR3 covers 15 residues. Germline V gives CDR1 MNHEY, CDR2 SMNVEV (reference sequence). CDR3 coding DNA: TGTGCCAGCAGTTTATTTGGACTGGATAGTGAGACCCGGTACTTC. Translation: CASSLFGLDSETRYF.

V and J are TRBV10-3 and TRBJ2-3; TRBD1 matches 9 bases. V shed 6 bases and J 2 bases; nucleotides not matched to a gene: 3. CDR1 is ENHRY, CDR2 SYGVKD, per germline. The CDR3 has 14 residues. Here the CDR3 DNA reads TGTGCCATCAGGGGGACAGGGTCCACAGATACGCAGTATTTT. Protein sequence: CAIRGTGSTDTQYF.